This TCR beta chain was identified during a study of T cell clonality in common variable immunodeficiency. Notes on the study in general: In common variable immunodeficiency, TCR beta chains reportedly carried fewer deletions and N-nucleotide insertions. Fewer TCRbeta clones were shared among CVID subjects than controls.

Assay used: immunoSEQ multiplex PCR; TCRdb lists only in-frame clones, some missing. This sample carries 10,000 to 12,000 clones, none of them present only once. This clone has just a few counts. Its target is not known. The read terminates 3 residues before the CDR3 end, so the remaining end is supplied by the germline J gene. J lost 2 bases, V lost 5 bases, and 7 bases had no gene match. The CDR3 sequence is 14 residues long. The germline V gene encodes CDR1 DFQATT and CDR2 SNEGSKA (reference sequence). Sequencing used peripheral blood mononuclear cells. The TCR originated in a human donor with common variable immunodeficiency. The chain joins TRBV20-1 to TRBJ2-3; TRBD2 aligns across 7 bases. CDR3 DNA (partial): TGCAGTGCTCCCTCTAGCGGAGACACAGATACG. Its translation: CSAPSSGDTDT. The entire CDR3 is CSAPSSGDTDTQYF.